This TCR beta chain came from a study of pediatric ulcerative colitis. This CDR3 has 18 residues. V shed 2 bases and J 0 bases; nucleotides not matched to a gene: 9. CDR1 KGHSH and CDR2 LQKENI come from the germline V gene. Profiling relied on immunoSEQ multiplex PCR, and the TCRdb table lists in-frame clones only, not all of them. The table lists more than 12,000 clones, approximately 90% of them singletons. The chain recombines TRBV18 with TRBJ2-7, with 11 nucleotides matching TRBD1. The sequenced sample was blood. The receptor's source is a boy aged 10-17 years with moderate ulcerative colitis. The CDR3 loop is CASSPAGLGTGGSYEQYF. CDR3 DNA: TGTGCCAGCTCACCAGCCGGCCTAGGGACAGGGGGCTCCTACGAGCAGTACTTC.